A single sample gave rise to the 18 T cell receptor beta chains below, sequenced in a study of CD8 T cells in Susac syndrome. cDNA came from around 0.54 to 1 ug RNA primed by random hexamers. TCRdb called the immunoSEQ multiplex PCR reads again in MiXCR, with one record for every CDR3 protein. The sample contains a few hundred thousand distinct CDR3 sequences, roughly 96% of which appear only once. Sequencing input: CD4+ T cells from PBMCs. The receptors stem from a human donor with multiple sclerosis.

V usage is TRBV3-1 and J usage is TRBJ2-1; D is uncertain. Germline values: CDR1 LGHDT, CDR2 YNNKEL (reference sequence). With 4 bases removed from V and 12 bases from J, the gap between germline ends came to 13 bases. The CDR3 totals 12 residues. DNA for the CDR3: TGTGCCAGCAGCCGCGGTTCCGCGAGGCAGTTCTTC. This sequence encodes CASSRGSARQFF.

This chain joins TRBV9 and TRBJ1-6, with TRBD1 matching 10 bases. V lost 7 bases and J lost 10; bases outside the gene matches: 5. There are 13 residues in the CDR3. Germline CDR1 SGDLS, CDR2 YYNGEE. CDR3 protein: CASAGTGVSPLHF. The CDR3 DNA reads TGTGCCAGCGCCGGGACAGGGGTCTCACCCCTCCACTTT.

J is TRBJ2-5 and V is TRBV7-9; the match to TRBD2 covers 12 bases. Germline V gene lookup returns CDR1 SEHNR and CDR2 FQNEAQ (reference sequence). This CDR3 is built from 18 residues. V shed 5 bases, J shed 8 bases, and the junction held 18 bases outside the gene matches. The CDR3 protein is CASSTGQGRTSGDPTQYF. Here the CDR3 DNA reads TGTGCCAGCAGCACCGGACAGGGCAGGACTAGCGGGGACCCAACCCAGTACTTC.

This sequence joins TRBV20-1 and TRBJ1-2; D gene ambiguous. The germline V gene has CDR1 DFQATT and CDR2 SNEGSKA (reference sequence). Trimming took 5 bases from V and 4 from J, leaving 14 bases between them. There are 13 residues in the CDR3. CDR3 residues: CSALLVSGYGYTF. CDR3 sequence (DNA): TGCAGTGCTCTCTTGGTCAGTGGCTATGGCTACACCTTC.

The rearrangement uses TRBV18 and TRBJ1-1, with D hard to call. The ends were cut back, 1 base at V and 1 base at J, with 7 bases in the middle. The CDR3 has 14 amino acids. The germline V gene has CDR1 KGHSH and CDR2 LQKENI. The CDR3 bases are TGTGCCAGCTCACCACTGACCGAGAACACTGAAGCTTTCTTT. Translation gives CASSPLTENTEAFF.

The genes are TRBV4-1 and TRBJ2-3; perhaps D is TRBD1 or TRBD2 (5 bases each). The CDR3 spans 14 residues. V shed 5 bases and J shed 3 bases, with 12 bases lying between them. From germline, CDR1 is MGHRA and CDR2 YSYEKL. The CDR3 is CASSVRDGTDTQYF. In DNA form, the CDR3 reads TGCGCCAGCAGCGTCCGGGACGGAACAGATACGCAGTATTTT.

The chain recombines TRBV4-1 with TRBJ2-5, with 11 bases identical to TRBD2. Germline V gene sequence: CDR1 MGHRA, CDR2 YSYEKL. The CDR3 length is 16 residues. V was pared by 4 bases and J by 4 bases, with 8 bases of the junction left unmatched. The CDR3 reads CASSPGLAGGRETQYF. CDR3 DNA sequence: TGCGCCAGCAGCCCCGGGCTAGCGGGAGGTAGAGAGACCCAGTACTTC.

This clonotype was observed once. The chain employs TRBV6-2 or TRBV6-3 and TRBJ2-1; TRBD1 agrees at 7 bases. This CDR3 comprises 16 residues. Germline V gene data show CDR1 as MNHEY and CDR2 as SVGEGT. J was trimmed by 3 bases and V by 6 bases; bases with no gene match: 11. This chain's CDR3 is CASSRQGRILYNEQFF. DNA of the CDR3: TGTGCCAGCAGCCGACAGGGTAGGATACTCTACAATGAGCAGTTCTTC.

CDR3 nucleotides: TGTGCCAGCAGTCGACAGGGGGCGACAGATACGCAGTATTTT. This sequence encodes CASSRQGATDTQYF. This rearrangement joins TRBV28 to TRBJ2-3; 10 nucleotides agree with TRBD1. CDR1 is MDHEN, CDR2 SYDVKM, per germline. The CDR3 covers 14 residues. J gave up 3 bases and V 5 bases, and 2 bases lay outside the gene matches.

This chain links TRBV5-1 with TRBJ2-7; D possibly corresponds to TRBD1 (6 bases). The V gene lost 1 base and the J gene lost 2 bases, with 13 bases spanning the gap. Germline values: CDR1 SGHRS, CDR2 YFSETQ. This CDR3 is built from 15 residues. CDR3 amino acids: CASSLQGSKTYEQYF. Written as DNA, the CDR3 is TGCGCCAGCAGCTTGCAGGGGTCCAAGACCTACGAGCAGTACTTC. Full variable domain (remainder filled in from reference TRBV5-1 and TRBJ2-7): KAGVTQTPRYLIKTRGQQVTLSCSPISGHRSVSWYQQTPGQGLQFLFEYFSETQRNKGNFPGRFSGRQFSNSRSEMNVSTLELGDSALYLCASSLQGSKTYEQYFGPGTRLTVT.

The chain carries TRBV29-1 and TRBJ2-5; TRBD2 matches at 12 bases. CDR3 length: 14 amino acids. With 4 bases clipped from V and 4 bases from J, the junction kept 4 bases outside the gene matches. Germline V lookup: CDR1 SQVTM, CDR2 ANQGSEA. The CDR3 DNA reads TGCAGCGTTGGACTAGCGGGAGCAGGAGAGACCCAGTACTTC. Translated, it gives CSVGLAGAGETQYF.

This chain connects TRBV7-3 to TRBJ2-3, with D perhaps matching TRBD1 (5 bases). The CDR3 loop spans 15 amino acids. Trimming left V 3 bases short and J 2 bases short, with 12 bases between. The germline gives CDR1 SGHTA, CDR2 FQGTGA. CDR3 DNA: TGTGCCAGCAGCTTTCAGGGCAGAGCCACAGATACGCAGTATTTT. Residues: CASSFQGRATDTQYF.

This chain connects TRBV3-1 to TRBJ1-1; D unclear. V lost 0 bases to trimming and J lost 0 bases, with 5 bases between them. CDR1 and CDR2 from the germline V gene are LGHDT and YNNKEL (reference sequence). The CDR3 is made up of 14 amino acids. The CDR3 protein is CASSQDPMNTEAFF. The CDR3, as DNA: TGTGCCAGCAGCCAAGACCCCATGAACACTGAAGCTTTCTTT.

This clonotype was detected only once. The V gene is TRBV3-1, the J gene TRBJ1-2; D gene ambiguous. CDR3 length: 17 amino acids. The germline V gene encodes CDR1 LGHDT and CDR2 YNNKEL (reference sequence). Trimming removed 5 bases at V and 0 bases at J, with 19 bases between. In DNA, the CDR3 is TGTGCCAGCAGCTCCCGTACTGGGAAGTTCGCTAACTATGGCTACACCTTC. This gives the protein CASSSRTGKFANYGYTF.

This chain connects TRBV20-1 to TRBJ1-2; 9 nucleotides align to TRBD1. The germline V gene encodes CDR1 DFQATT and CDR2 SNEGSKA (reference sequence). CDR3 length: 11 residues. CDR3 sequence reads: CRGQGIYGYTF. The CDR3 DNA sequence: TGCAGAGGACAGGGGATCTATGGCTACACCTTC.

The rearrangement uses TRBV20-1 and TRBJ2-7; TRBD2 matches at 8 bases. V lost 4 bases to trimming and J lost 3 bases; unmatched junction nucleotides: 2. This CDR3 region has 12 residues. Germline CDR1 reads DFQATT; CDR2 reads SNEGSKA (reference sequence). The CDR3 sequence: CSAKRENYEQYF. In nucleotides, the CDR3 is TGCAGTGCTAAGCGGGAGAACTACGAGCAGTACTTC.

The V gene is TRBV20-1, the J gene TRBJ2-5; D tentatively reads TRBD1 or TRBD2 (6 bases each). The length of the CDR3 is 11 residues. Germline loops: CDR1 DFQATT, CDR2 SNEGSKA (reference sequence). Trimming took off 7 bases at V and 4 bases at J, with 10 bases between the two ends. The CDR3 spells CSGGRGETQYF. CDR3 nucleotide sequence: TGCAGTGGGGGGCGGGGAGAGACCCAGTACTTC.

The chain carries TRBV4-1 and TRBJ2-1; tentative D call: TRBD2 (5 bases). V was clipped by 2 bases and J by 3 bases, with 11 bases between them. The CDR3 has 15 amino acids. The germline V gene has CDR1 MGHRA and CDR2 YSYEKL. CDR3 nucleotide sequence: TGCGCCAGCAGCCAATGGACGGGATACTACAATGAGCAGTTCTTC. It yields the protein CASSQWTGYYNEQFF.